These 5 T cell receptor beta chains originate from one sample sequenced in a study of blood T cell repertoires in COVID-19. Sequencing used immunoSEQ multiplex PCR; TCRdb keeps in-frame clones, though not all of them. The sample lists some 210,000 clones; roughly four fifths were seen once. Sample: peripheral blood. All receptors come from a woman aged 45 to 65 with active or convalescent COVID-19.

This clone was detected only a few times. The CDR3 nucleotides read TGTGCCAGCAGCCCTCCTGGGGACAGGTTACAGTCTGAAGCTTTCTTT. Its protein product is CASSPPGDRLQSEAFF. The chain joins TRBV7-9 to TRBJ1-1; 8 bases are shared with TRBD1. The V segment lost 5 bases and the J segment 6 bases; nucleotides outside the gene matches: 14. Germline V gene data show CDR1 as SEHNR and CDR2 as FQNEAQ (reference sequence). The CDR3 has 16 residues.

The V and J genes are TRBV6-1 and TRBJ1-5; D is uncertain. Germline-derived CDR1 and CDR2 are MNHNS and SASEGT. V lost 2 bases and J 7 bases, leaving 12 bases between the germline ends. The CDR3 loop spans 14 amino acids. The CDR3 reads CASSELGVWQPQHF. The CDR3 DNA reads as TGTGCCAGCAGTGAATTAGGAGTCTGGCAGCCCCAGCATTTT.

The chain employs TRBV6-1 and TRBJ1-4; TRBD1 agrees at 12 bases. Germline V CDR1 and CDR2: MNHNS, SASEGT. The V and J ends lost 3 bases and 13 bases, in that order; junction bases with no gene match: 18. There are 18 residues in the CDR3. The CDR3 DNA reads TGTGCCAGCAGTGAGTCTGTTGGCGGGACAGGGGGCCTTGGGAGACTGTTTTTT. Translation gives CASSESVGGTGGLGRLFF.

This clone was seen a single time. The chain couples TRBV28 to TRBJ2-1; TRBD2 matches at 8 bases. Looked up from germline, CDR1 is MDHEN and CDR2 is SYDVKM. The CDR3 spans 16 residues. With 4 bases clipped from V and 0 bases from J, the junction kept 5 bases outside the gene matches. CDR3 in amino acids: CASSSRLASSYNEQFF. CDR3 in DNA: TGTGCCAGCAGTTCCAGACTAGCGAGCTCCTACAATGAGCAGTTCTTC.

V usage is TRBV27 and J usage is TRBJ2-3; 11 positions match TRBD2. With 6 bases clipped from V and 10 bases from J, the junction kept 0 bases outside the gene matches. Germline lookup yields CDR1 MNHEY and CDR2 SMNVEV (reference sequence). The CDR3 contains 11 residues. The CDR3 bases are TGTGCCAGCAGGGGACTAGCGGCGCAGTATTTT. This codes for CASRGLAAQYF.